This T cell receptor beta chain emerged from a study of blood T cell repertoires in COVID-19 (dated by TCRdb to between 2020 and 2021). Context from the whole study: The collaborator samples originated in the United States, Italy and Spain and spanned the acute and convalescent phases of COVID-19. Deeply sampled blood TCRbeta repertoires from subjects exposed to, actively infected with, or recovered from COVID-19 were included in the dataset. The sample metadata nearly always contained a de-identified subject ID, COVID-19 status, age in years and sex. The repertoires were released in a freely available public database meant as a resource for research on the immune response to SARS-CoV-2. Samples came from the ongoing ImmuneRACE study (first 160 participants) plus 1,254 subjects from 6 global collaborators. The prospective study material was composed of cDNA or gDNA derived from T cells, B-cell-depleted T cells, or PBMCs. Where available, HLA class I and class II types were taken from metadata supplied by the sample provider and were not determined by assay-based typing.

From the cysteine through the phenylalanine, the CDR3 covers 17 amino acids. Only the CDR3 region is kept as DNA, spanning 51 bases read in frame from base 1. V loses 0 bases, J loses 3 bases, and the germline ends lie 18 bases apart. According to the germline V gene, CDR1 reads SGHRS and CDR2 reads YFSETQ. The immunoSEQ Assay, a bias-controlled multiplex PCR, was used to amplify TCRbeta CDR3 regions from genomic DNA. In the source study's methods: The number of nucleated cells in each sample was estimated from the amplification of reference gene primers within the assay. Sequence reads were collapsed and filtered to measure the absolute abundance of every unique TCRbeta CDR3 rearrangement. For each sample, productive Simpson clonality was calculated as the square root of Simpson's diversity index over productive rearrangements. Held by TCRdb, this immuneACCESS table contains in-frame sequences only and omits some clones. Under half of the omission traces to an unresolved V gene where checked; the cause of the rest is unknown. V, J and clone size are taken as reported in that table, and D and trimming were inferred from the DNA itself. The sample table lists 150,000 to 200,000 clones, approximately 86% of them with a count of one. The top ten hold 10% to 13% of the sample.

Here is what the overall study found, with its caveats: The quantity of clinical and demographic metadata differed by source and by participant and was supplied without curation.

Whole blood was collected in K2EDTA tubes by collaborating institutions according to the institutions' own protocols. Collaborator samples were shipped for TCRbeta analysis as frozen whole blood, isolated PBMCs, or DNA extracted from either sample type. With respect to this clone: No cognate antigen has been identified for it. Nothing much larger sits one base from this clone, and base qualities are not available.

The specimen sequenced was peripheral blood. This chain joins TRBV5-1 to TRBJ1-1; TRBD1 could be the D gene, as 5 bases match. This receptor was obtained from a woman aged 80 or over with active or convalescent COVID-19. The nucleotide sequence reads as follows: TGCGCCAGCAGCTTGGGGTCCGCCGGCAGGGCAGACACTGAAGCTTTCTTT. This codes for CASSLGSAGRADTEAFF.